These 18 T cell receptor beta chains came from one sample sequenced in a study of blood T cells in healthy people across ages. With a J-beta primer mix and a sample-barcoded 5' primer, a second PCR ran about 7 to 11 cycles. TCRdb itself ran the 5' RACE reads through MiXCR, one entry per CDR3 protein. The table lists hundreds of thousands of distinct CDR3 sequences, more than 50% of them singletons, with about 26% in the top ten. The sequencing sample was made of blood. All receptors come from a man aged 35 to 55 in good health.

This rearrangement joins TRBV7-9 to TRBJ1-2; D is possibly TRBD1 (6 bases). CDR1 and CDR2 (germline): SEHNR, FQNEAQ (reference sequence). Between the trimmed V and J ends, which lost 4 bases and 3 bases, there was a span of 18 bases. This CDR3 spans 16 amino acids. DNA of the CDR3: TGTGCCAGCAGCTCGGAGGTACAGGGCGCTTACTATGGCTACACCTTC. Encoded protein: CASSSEVQGAYYGYTF.

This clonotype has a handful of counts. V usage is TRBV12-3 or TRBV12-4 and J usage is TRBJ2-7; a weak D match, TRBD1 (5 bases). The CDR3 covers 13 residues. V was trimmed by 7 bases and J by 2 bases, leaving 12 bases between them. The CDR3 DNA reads TGTGCCAGCAAAGGGGCAAATACCTACGAGCAGTACTTC. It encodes CASKGANTYEQYF.

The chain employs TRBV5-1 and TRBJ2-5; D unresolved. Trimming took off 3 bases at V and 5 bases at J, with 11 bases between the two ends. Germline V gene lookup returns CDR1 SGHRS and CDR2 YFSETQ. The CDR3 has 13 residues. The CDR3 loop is CASSSVPMETQYF. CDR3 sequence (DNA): TGCGCCAGCAGCTCGGTCCCGATGGAGACCCAGTACTTC. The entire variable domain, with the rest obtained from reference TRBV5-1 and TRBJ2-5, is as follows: KAGVTQTPRYLIKTRGQQVTLSCSPISGHRSVSWYQQTPGQGLQFLFEYFSETQRNKGNFPGRFSGRQFSNSRSEMNVSTLELGDSALYLCASSSVPMETQYFGPGTRLLVL.

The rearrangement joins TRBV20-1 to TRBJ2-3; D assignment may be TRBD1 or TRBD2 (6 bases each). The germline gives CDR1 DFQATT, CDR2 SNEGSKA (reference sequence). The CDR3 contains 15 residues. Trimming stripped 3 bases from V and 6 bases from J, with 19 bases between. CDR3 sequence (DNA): TGCAGTGCTAGTTTGTTACGGGGGCGATGGGATACGCAGTATTTT. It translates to CSASLLRGRWDTQYF.

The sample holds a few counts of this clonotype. This CDR3 is CSVEAGTGGDEQFF. The CDR3 nucleotides are TGCAGCGTTGAAGCCGGGACAGGGGGAGATGAGCAGTTCTTC. The chain is built from TRBV29-1 and TRBJ2-1, with 11 bases fitting TRBD1. This CDR3 has 14 residues. The germline gives CDR1 SQVTM, CDR2 ANQGSEA. Losses at the gene ends were 1 base for V and 8 bases for J; bases not matched to a gene: 4.

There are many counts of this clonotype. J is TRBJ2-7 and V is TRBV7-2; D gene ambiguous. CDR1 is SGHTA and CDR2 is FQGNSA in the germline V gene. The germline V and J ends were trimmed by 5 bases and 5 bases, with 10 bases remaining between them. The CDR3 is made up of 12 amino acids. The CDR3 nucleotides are TGTGCCAGCAGCCAATTAAATAACGAGCAGTACTTC. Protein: CASSQLNNEQYF.

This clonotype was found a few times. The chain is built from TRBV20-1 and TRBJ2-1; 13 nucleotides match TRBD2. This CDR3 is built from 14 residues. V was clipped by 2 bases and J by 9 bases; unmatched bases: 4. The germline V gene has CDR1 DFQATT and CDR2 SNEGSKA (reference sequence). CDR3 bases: TGCAGTGCTAGAAGGACTAGCGGGAGTCCTGAGCAGTTCTTC. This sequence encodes CSARRTSGSPEQFF.

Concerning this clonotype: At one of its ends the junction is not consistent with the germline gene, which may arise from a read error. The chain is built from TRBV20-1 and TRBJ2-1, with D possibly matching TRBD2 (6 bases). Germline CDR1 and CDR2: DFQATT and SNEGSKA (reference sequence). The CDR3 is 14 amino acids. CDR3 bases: TGTTGGGCGGGACCAACTAGCTCCTACAATGAGCAGTTCTTC. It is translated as CWAGPTSSYNEQFF.

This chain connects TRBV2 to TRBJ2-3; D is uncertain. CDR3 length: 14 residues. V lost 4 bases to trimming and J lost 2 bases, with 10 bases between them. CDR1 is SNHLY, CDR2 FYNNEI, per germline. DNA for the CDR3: TGTGCCAGCAGTGCCCTTCGAATCACAGATACGCAGTATTTT. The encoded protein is CASSALRITDTQYF.

The chain's CDR3 is CASSWNGAPRNEQYF. The CDR3 nucleotides are TGTGCCAGCAGTTGGAACGGCGCCCCAAGGAACGAGCAGTACTTC. The chain couples TRBV12-3 or TRBV12-4 to TRBJ2-7, with D uncertain. Trimming pared 4 bases from V and 5 bases from J, leaving 18 bases between. The CDR3 consists of 15 residues.

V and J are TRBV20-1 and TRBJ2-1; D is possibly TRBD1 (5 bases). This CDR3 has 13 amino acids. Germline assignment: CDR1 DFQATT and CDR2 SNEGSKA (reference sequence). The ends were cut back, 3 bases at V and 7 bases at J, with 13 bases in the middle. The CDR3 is CSASLWGPNEQFF. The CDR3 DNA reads TGCAGTGCTAGTTTGTGGGGCCCGAATGAGCAGTTCTTC.

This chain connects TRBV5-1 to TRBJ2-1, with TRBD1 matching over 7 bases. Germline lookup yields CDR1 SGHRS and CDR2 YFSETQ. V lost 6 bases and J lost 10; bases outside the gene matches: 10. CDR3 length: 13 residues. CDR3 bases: TGCGCCAGCACCCAGACAGGGAGCTGGGAGCAGTTCTTC. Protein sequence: CASTQTGSWEQFF.

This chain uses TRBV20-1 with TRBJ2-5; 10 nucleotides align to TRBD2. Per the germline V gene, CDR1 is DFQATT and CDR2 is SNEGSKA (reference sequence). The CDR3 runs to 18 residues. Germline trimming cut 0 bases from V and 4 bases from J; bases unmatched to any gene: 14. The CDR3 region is CSARDQGASGSGRETQYF. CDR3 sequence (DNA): TGCAGTGCTAGAGATCAGGGGGCTAGCGGGAGTGGTCGAGAGACCCAGTACTTC.

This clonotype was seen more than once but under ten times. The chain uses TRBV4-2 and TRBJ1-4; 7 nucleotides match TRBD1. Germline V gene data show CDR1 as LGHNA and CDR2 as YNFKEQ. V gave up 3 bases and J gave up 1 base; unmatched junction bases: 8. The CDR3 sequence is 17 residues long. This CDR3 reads CASSHDTQGRTNEKLFF. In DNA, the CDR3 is TGTGCCAGCAGCCACGACACACAGGGGAGAACTAATGAAAAACTGTTTTTT.

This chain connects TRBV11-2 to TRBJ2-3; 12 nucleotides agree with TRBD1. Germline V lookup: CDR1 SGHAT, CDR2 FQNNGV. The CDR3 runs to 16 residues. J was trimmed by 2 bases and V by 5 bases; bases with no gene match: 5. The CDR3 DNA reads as TGTGCCAGCAGCCCCTGGGACAGGGGGCACACAGATACGCAGTATTTT. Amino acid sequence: CASSPWDRGHTDTQYF. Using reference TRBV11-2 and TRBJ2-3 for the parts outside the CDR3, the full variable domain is EAGVAQSPRYKIIEKRQSVAFWCNPISGHATLYWYQQILGQGPKLLIQFQNNGVVDDSQLPKDRFSAERLKGVDSTLKIQPAKLEDSAVYLCASSPWDRGHTDTQYFGPGTRLTVL.

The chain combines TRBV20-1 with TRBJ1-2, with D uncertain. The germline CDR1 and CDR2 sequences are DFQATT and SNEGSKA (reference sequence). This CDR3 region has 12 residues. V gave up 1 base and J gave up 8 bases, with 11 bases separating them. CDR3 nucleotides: TGCAGTGCTAGAGGGACGCCGGGGGGCTACACCTTC. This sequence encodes CSARGTPGGYTF.

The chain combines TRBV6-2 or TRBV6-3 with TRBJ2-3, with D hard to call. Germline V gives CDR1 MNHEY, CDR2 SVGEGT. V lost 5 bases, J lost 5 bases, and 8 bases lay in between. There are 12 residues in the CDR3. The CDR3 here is CASSQTQDTQYF. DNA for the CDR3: TGTGCCAGCAGTCAGACTCAAGATACGCAGTATTTT.

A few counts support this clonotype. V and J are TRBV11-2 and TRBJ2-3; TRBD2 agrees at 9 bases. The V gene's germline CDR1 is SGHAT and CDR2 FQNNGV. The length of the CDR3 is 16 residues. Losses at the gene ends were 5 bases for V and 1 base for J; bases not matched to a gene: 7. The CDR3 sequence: CASSLISGGRTDTQYF. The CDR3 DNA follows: TGTGCCAGCAGCCTCATTAGCGGGGGCCGCACAGATACGCAGTATTTT.